This entry is about one T cell receptor (beta chain). Its antigen remains unidentified. Base quality data are lacking; no much larger clone is found one base away. The sample is drawn from a study of early T cells in non-severe SARS-CoV-2 infection (dated by TCRdb to the early 2020s). General notes on the study: Because TCR sequencing relied on bulk RNA taken from unsorted whole blood, pairing of alpha and beta chains was not possible. Overall study results and their limits: Matching against VDJdb was skewed toward anti-spike CD8 responses, likely underestimated virus-specific expansions, and missed private and CD4 specificities.

The library was generated by 5' RACE. Sequenced on a NextSeq 500. To correct for sequencing error and PCR bias, the TCR library protocol tagged individual cDNA molecules with unique molecular identifiers. TCR alpha and beta chains were both sequenced, and the abundances of alpha and beta sequences in each sample were closely correlated with each other. Concerning the study's data processing: Decombinator V4 was used to perform V gene, J gene and CDR3 annotation of TCR sequences. TCRs were defined as expanded if a significant change between any two time points was detected under a Poisson model with p below 0.0001. Abundances of TCRs were expressed as counts per million after normalisation to the total number of TCRs sequenced in each sample. MAIT TCRs were defined by TRAV1-2 paired with TRAJ12, TRAJ20 or TRAJ33, and iNKT TCRs by TRAV10 paired with TRAJ18. A search of VDJdb, accessed on 1 November 2021, was run for TCRs annotated to CMV, EBV and SARS-CoV-2, with TCRs annotated for multiple antigens excluded. The public reads were run again by TCRdb, first through fastp at Q25 and then through MiXCR, and only productive beta chains were kept. Rows merge per CDR3 protein into single entries with the most common DNA and genes. TCRdb's processing, not the authors' own work, is the source of the V and J calls. Recorded for this sample are under 50,000 distinct CDR3 sequences; 23% of them occurred a single time. The ten largest clonotypes hold approximately 4.4% of the sample.

Set within a cohort of healthcare workers in London, UK, this nested case-control study involved weekly PCR testing of nasopharyngeal swabs along with blood sampling. Healthcare workers were enrolled in the week of the UK lockdown, from 23 to 31 March 2020, and were followed every week for up to roughly 16 weeks. CDR3 length: 13 amino acids, cysteine to phenylalanine. Solely the CDR3 DNA is kept, with 39 bases framed from the first base. CDR1 and CDR2 were assigned from the germline V gene as MNHEY and SVGAGI. V is clipped by 5 bases and J by 4 bases, and the sequence between their germline boundaries is 11 bases long.

The source material was whole blood, sampled at baseline. Recombination connected TRBV6-5 to TRBJ1-1; the best D guess is TRBD1, with 5 bases matching. This clonotype was sampled from an adult who was a healthcare worker with PCR-confirmed SARS-CoV-2 infection or an uninfected control (not recorded which). CDR3 sequence: CASSAVRGTEAFF. The DNA sequence is TGTGCCAGCAGTGCCGTGAGGGGCACTGAAGCTTTCTTT.